These 21 T cell receptor beta chains came from one sample sequenced in a study of blood T cell repertoires in COVID-19. Data came from immunoSEQ multiplex PCR; TCRdb stores just in-frame clones and leaves some out. In the table there are some 83,000 clones, less than 80% of which are singletons. The sequenced sample consisted of peripheral blood. These TCRs come from a woman aged 80 or over with acute or convalescent COVID-19.

This CDR3 is CASSEFQGQFNYGYTF. CDR3 nucleotide sequence: TGTGCCAGCAGCGAATTCCAGGGCCAGTTTAACTATGGCTACACCTTC. The rearrangement links TRBV7-6 to TRBJ1-2; D may be TRBD1 (5 bases). V was cut by 5 bases and J by 1 base, with 17 bases left in between. The germline CDR1 and CDR2 sequences are SGHVS and FNYEAQ. This CDR3 is built from 16 residues.

CDR3 in amino acids: CASSYAVLPWYGYTF. The CDR3 DNA follows: TGTGCCAGCAGTTACGCGGTCCTACCGTGGTATGGCTACACCTTC. V and J are TRBV6-2 or TRBV6-3 and TRBJ1-2, with D unclear. CDR1 and CDR2 (germline): MNHEY, SVGEGT. The CDR3 is 15 residues long. V was cut by 2 bases and J by 5 bases, with 15 bases left in between.

J is TRBJ2-2 and V is TRBV7-9; 9 bases fit TRBD2. The CDR3 is 16 residues long. Per the germline V gene, CDR1 is SEHNR and CDR2 is FQNEAQ (reference sequence). V lost 3 bases, J lost 2 bases, and 4 bases stayed unmatched. The CDR3 is CASSFGGGENTGELFF. Written as DNA, the CDR3 is TGTGCCAGCAGCTTTGGCGGGGGGGAAAACACCGGGGAGCTGTTTTTT. The full variable domain, rest sourced from reference TRBV7-9 and TRBJ2-2, is DTGVSQNPRHKITKRGQNVTFRCDPISEHNRLYWYRQTLGQGPEFLTYFQNEAQLEKSRLLSDRFSAERPKGSFSTLEIQRTEQGDSAMYLCASSFGGGENTGELFFGEGSRLTVL.

To note about this clone: The sample contains more than one DNA sequence encoding this CDR3. The chain recombines TRBV5-1 with TRBJ1-1, with D maybe TRBD1 (6 bases). Trimming left V 4 bases short and J 1 base short, with 11 bases between. This CDR3 has 14 residues. Per the germline V gene, CDR1 is SGHRS and CDR2 is YFSETQ. The CDR3 protein is CASSPGQPNTEAFF. DNA of the CDR3: TGCGCCAGCAGCCCTGGACAGCCGAACACTGAAGCTTTCTTT. Drawing the rest from reference TRBV5-1 and TRBJ1-1, the complete variable domain is KAGVTQTPRYLIKTRGQQVTLSCSPISGHRSVSWYQQTPGQGLQFLFEYFSETQRNKGNFPGRFSGRQFSNSRSEMNVSTLELGDSALYLCASSPGQPNTEAFFGQGTRLTVV.

The chain recombines TRBV7-2 with TRBJ2-3, with D possibly matching TRBD1 (5 bases). The CDR3 runs 14 residues. CDR1 and CDR2 from the germline V gene are SGHTA and FQGNSA. Trimming took off 5 bases at V and 0 bases at J, with 9 bases between the two ends. CDR3 coding DNA: TGTGCCAGCAGCCTAGGGGCCAGCACAGATACGCAGTATTTT. Protein sequence: CASSLGASTDTQYF. The whole variable domain, remainder taken from reference TRBV7-2 and TRBJ2-3, is GAGVSQSPSNKVTEKGKDVELRCDPISGHTALYWYRQSLGQGLEFLIYFQGNSAPDKSGLPSDRFSAERTGGSVSTLTIQRTQQEDSAVYLCASSLGASTDTQYFGPGTRLTVL.

J is TRBJ1-1 and V is TRBV11-2, with no clear D. The CDR3 runs 13 residues. Trimming removed 4 bases from V and 3 bases from J, with 9 bases in between. Germline CDR1 and CDR2: SGHAT and FQNNGV. CDR3 protein: CASSSGVDTEAFF. The CDR3 bases are TGTGCCAGCAGCTCCGGGGTAGACACTGAAGCTTTCTTT.

The V call is TRBV25-1, the J call TRBJ1-2; D not certain. The V end lost 0 bases, the J end lost 2 bases, and 19 bases lay between the germline ends. Germline V gene sequence: CDR1 MGHDK, CDR2 SYGVNS. The length of the CDR3 is 18 residues. Here the CDR3 reads CASSEYFVSGLGNYGYTF. In nucleotides, the CDR3 is TGTGCCAGCAGTGAATATTTCGTGAGCGGGCTTGGAAACTATGGCTACACCTTC.

The rearrangement uses TRBV5-1 and TRBJ2-5; TRBD2 matches at 10 bases. Germline V CDR1 and CDR2: SGHRS, YFSETQ. With V trimmed by 4 bases and J by 4 bases, 13 bases remained unmatched. The CDR3 contains 17 residues. CDR3 protein: CASSPLPLAGVGETQYF. Written as DNA, the CDR3 is TGCGCCAGCAGCCCGTTGCCCCTAGCGGGGGTGGGAGAGACCCAGTACTTC.

The chain joins TRBV9 to TRBJ2-1; 9 bases map to TRBD2. Trimming cost V 0 bases and J 1 base; bases outside gene matches: 5. Germline CDR1 SGDLS, CDR2 YYNGEE. There are 17 residues in the CDR3. The CDR3 is CASSVAASGASYNEQFF. Written as DNA, the CDR3 is TGTGCCAGCAGCGTAGCTGCTAGCGGGGCTTCCTACAATGAGCAGTTCTTC.

This clone was observed a handful of times. The rearrangement joins TRBV30 to TRBJ2-1; maybe TRBD2 (5 bases). This CDR3 is built from 16 residues. Germline CDR1 is GTSNPN and CDR2 is SVGIG (reference sequence). Trimming removed 0 bases at V and 0 bases at J, with 12 bases between. CDR3 loop: CAWSVLGISSYNEQFF. As DNA, the CDR3 is TGTGCCTGGAGTGTACTCGGGATAAGCTCCTACAATGAGCAGTTCTTC.

The rearrangement uses TRBV19 and TRBJ1-5; D remains ambiguous. CDR3 length equals 15 residues. Trimming took 2 bases from V and 3 from J, leaving 11 bases between them. Looked up from germline, CDR1 is LNHDA and CDR2 is SQIVND (reference sequence). Here the CDR3 DNA reads TGTGCCAGTAGTATAACAAGAGGAGACAATCAGCCCCAGCATTTT. It yields the protein CASSITRGDNQPQHF.

The CDR3: CASRQGQVETQYF. In nucleotides, the CDR3 is TGTGCCAGCAGGCAGGGGCAGGTAGAGACCCAGTACTTC. This sequence joins TRBV2 and TRBJ2-5; possible D gene TRBD1, 6 bases. The V gene lost 6 bases and the J gene lost 4 bases, with 12 bases spanning the gap. In germline, CDR1 is SNHLY, CDR2 FYNNEI. The CDR3 is 13 amino acids. Filled out from reference TRBV2 and TRBJ2-5, the complete variable domain reads EPEVTQTPSHQVTQMGQEVILRCVPISNHLYFYWYRQILGQKVEFLVSFYNNEISEKSEIFDDQFSVERPDGSNFTLKIRSTKLEDSAMYFCASRQGQVETQYFGPGTRLLVL.

This clone appeared a few times. The chain has TRBV20-1 and TRBJ1-2; 7 bases align to TRBD1. Germline V gene data show CDR1 as DFQATT and CDR2 as SNEGSKA (reference sequence). The junction had 6 bases not matched to a gene; V was cut back by 3 bases and J by 5 bases. The CDR3 is made up of 13 amino acids. Written as DNA, the CDR3 is TGCAGTGCTAGTAAAGGGGGACAGTATGGCTACACCTTC. This translates into CSASKGGQYGYTF.

The V and J genes are TRBV5-1 and TRBJ1-1; 12 bases agree with TRBD1. CDR3 length: 15 amino acids. Germline V CDR1 and CDR2: SGHRS, YFSETQ. V dropped 5 bases and J dropped 5; count of bases not matched to a gene: 7. The CDR3 DNA sequence: TGCGCCAGCAGTGGGACAGGGGGCGGATTGACTGAAGCTTTCTTT. Translating it yields CASSGTGGGLTEAFF.

The genes are TRBV6-2 or TRBV6-3 and TRBJ1-2; 7 positions agree with TRBD1. Germline V gene sequence: CDR1 MNHEY, CDR2 SVGEGT. V shed 4 bases, J shed 5 bases, and the junction held 7 bases outside the gene matches. The CDR3 is 14 residues long. The CDR3 DNA reads TGTGCCAGCAGTTCCTCGACAGGGTTTTATGGCTACACCTTC. This codes for CASSSSTGFYGYTF.

The chain links TRBV7-3 to TRBJ1-2; 9 nucleotides line up with TRBD1. The germline V gene encodes CDR1 SGHTA and CDR2 FQGTGA. The CDR3 runs to 14 residues. Unmatched junction bases numbered 7, after V lost 5 bases and J lost 6 bases. CDR3 loop: CASSAGGQGDGYTF. DNA of the CDR3: TGTGCCAGCAGCGCCGGGGGACAGGGCGATGGCTACACCTTC.

This clone appeared a few times. This rearrangement joins TRBV15 to TRBJ1-6, with D unclear. Trimming removed 5 bases from V and 3 bases from J, with 11 bases in between. The V gene's germline CDR1 is LNHNV and CDR2 YYDKDF (reference sequence). This CDR3 is built from 15 residues. CDR3 residues: CATSPIPDYNSPLHF. The CDR3 DNA reads TGTGCCACCAGCCCCATCCCAGACTATAATTCACCCCTCCACTTT.

The V and J genes are TRBV7-8 and TRBJ1-5; 7 bases align to TRBD1. From germline, CDR1 is SGHVS and CDR2 FQNEAQ. V was clipped by 4 bases and J by 7 bases; unmatched bases: 4. The CDR3 has 13 residues. The CDR3 region has the DNA TGTGCCAGCAGCTCCGACAGGGAACAGCCCCAGCATTTT. Protein product: CASSSDREQPQHF.

The chain employs TRBV4-1 and TRBJ1-2; D remains unclear. V dropped 4 bases and J dropped 0 bases, with 15 bases sitting between them. CDR3 length equals 16 residues. Germline V gives CDR1 MGHRA, CDR2 YSYEKL. CDR3 bases: TGCGCCAGCAGCCCGTTCGCAGCGGGAGCTAACTATGGCTACACCTTC. It encodes CASSPFAAGANYGYTF.

This clone occurred a few times. The V gene is TRBV6-2 or TRBV6-3, the J gene TRBJ1-2; D is uncertain. Trimming removed 4 bases from V and 6 bases from J, with 9 bases in between. Germline V gives CDR1 MNHEY, CDR2 SVGEGT. The CDR3 consists of 12 residues. CDR3 DNA: TGTGCCAGCAGTTCGGGGAGGAATGGCTACACCTTC. Translation gives CASSSGRNGYTF.

The gene calls are TRBV7-9 and TRBJ1-1; D perhaps matches TRBD1 (6 bases). CDR3 size: 17 residues. The V end was cut by 5 bases, the J end by 7 bases, with 26 bases between. The germline gives CDR1 SEHNR, CDR2 FQNEAQ (reference sequence). The DNA of the CDR3 is TGTGCCAGCAGCCCGACTCATCGGTTGCAGGGGTATATTGAAGCTTTCTTT. Translating gives CASSPTHRLQGYIEAFF.